This T cell receptor beta chain was captured by sequencing in a study of monozygotic twins with inflammatory bowel disease. Each TCR library consumed approximately 3.5 ug of total RNA. With the 5' RACE reads reprocessed, TCRdb shows one record per CDR3 protein and no DNA. This sample contains 110,000 to 150,000 distinct CDR3 sequences. CDR3 length: 16 amino acids. Germline V gene lookup returns CDR1 SGHAT and CDR2 FQDESV (reference sequence). This receptor was taken from a human donor with ulcerative colitis or Crohn's disease, or a healthy co-twin of an affected twin (not recorded which). Input material: blood. The V and J genes are TRBV11-1 and TRBJ2-1; TCRdb's D call of TRBD2 is untestable without DNA. CDR3 sequence: CASSSDSAKLTWEQFF. Variable domain in full (rest from reference TRBV11-1 and TRBJ2-1): EAEVAQSPRYKITEKSQAVAFWCDPISGHATLYWYRQILGQGPELLVQFQDESVVDDSQLPKDRFSAERLKGVDSTLKIQPAELGDSAMYLCASSSDSAKLTWEQFFGPGTRLTVL.